Here is one T cell receptor (beta chain) with its context. The sample is drawn from a study of blood T cells in healthy people across ages. Germline V lookup: CDR1 MDHEN, CDR2 SYDVKM. V was trimmed by 7 bases and J by 9 bases, leaving 10 bases between them. This CDR3 is 11 amino acids long. Then a second PCR, running about 6 to 12 cycles, was carried out with a sample-barcoded 5' primer and a J-beta primer mix. From the 5' RACE reads, TCRdb called clonotypes with MiXCR, one entry per CDR3 protein. Of 800,000 to 950,000 distinct CDR3 sequences listed, 25% to 35% are singletons. This sample was also put to use in a study of T cells of mothers and their children.

The sample taken for sequencing was blood. The chain uses TRBV28 and TRBJ1-5; D is unclear. The TCR was taken from a woman aged 35 to 49 in good health. CDR3 sequence (DNA): TGTGCCAGCACCTTAATCGGGCCCCAGCATTTT. It codes for CASTLIGPQHF.